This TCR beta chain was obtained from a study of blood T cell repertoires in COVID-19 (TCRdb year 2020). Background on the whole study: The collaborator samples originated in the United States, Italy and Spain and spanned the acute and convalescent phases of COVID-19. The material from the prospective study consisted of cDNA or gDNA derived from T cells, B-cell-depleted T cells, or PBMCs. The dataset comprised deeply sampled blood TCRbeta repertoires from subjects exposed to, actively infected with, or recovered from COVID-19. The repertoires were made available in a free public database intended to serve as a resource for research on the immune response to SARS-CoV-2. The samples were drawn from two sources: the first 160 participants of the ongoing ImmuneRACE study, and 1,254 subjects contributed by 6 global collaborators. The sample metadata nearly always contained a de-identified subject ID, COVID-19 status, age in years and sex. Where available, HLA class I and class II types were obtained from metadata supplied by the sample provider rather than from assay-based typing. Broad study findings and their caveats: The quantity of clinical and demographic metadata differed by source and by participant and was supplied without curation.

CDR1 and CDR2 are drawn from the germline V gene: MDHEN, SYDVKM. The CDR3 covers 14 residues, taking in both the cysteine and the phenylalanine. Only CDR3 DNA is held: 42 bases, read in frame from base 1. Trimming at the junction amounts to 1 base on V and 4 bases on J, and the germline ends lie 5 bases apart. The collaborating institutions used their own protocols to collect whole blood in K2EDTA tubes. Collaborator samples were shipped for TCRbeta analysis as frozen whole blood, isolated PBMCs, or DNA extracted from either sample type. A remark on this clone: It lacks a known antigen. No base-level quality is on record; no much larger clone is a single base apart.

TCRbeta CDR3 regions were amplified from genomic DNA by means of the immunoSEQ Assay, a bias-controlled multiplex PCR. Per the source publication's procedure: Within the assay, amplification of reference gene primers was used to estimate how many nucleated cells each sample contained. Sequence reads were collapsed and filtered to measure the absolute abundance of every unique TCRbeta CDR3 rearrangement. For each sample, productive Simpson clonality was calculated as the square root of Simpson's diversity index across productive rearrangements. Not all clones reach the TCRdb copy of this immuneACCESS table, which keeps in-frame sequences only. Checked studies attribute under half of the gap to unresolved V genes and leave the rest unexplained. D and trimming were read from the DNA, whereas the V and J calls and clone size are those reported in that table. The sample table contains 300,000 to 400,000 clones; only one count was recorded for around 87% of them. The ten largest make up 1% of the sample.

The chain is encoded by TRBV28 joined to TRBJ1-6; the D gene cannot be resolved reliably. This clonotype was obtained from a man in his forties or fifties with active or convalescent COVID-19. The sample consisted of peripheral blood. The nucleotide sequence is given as TGTGCCAGCAGTTTATTTCGGTATAATTCACCCCTCCACTTT. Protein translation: CASSLFRYNSPLHF.